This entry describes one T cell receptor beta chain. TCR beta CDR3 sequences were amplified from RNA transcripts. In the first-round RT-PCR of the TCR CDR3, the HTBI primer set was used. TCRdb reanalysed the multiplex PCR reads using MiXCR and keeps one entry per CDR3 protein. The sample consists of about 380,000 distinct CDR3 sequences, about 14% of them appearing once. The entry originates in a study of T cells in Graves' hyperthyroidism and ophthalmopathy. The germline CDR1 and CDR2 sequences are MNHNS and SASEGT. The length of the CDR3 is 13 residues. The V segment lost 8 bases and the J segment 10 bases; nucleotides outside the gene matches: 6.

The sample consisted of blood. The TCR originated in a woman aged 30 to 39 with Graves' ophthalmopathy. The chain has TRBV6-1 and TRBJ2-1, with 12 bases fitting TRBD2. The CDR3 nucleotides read TGTGCCAGCGAGCTAGCGGGGGGGCAGGAGCAGTTCTTC. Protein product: CASELAGGQEQFF.